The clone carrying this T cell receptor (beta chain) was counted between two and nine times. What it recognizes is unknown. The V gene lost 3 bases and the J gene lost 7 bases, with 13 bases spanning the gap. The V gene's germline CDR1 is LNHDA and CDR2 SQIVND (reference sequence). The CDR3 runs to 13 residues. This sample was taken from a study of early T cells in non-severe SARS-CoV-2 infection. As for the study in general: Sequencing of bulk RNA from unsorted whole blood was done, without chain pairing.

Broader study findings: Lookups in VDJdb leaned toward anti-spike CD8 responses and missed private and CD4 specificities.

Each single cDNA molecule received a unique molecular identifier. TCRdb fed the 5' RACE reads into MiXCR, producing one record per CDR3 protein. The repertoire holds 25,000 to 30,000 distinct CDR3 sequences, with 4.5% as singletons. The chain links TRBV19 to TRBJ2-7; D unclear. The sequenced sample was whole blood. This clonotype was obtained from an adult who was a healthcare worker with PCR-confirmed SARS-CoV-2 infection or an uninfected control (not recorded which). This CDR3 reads CASSIEGLGEQYF. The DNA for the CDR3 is TGTGCCAGTAGTATCGAAGGCCTAGGGGAGCAGTACTTC.